The 21 T cell receptor beta chains listed next were all sequenced from one sample in a study of cytomegalovirus exposure and HLA in healthy donors. PCR was performed using 60 Vbeta and 13 Jbeta primers. Some clones are missing from TCRdb's copy, which holds only in-frame ones; the method was immunoSEQ multiplex PCR. The sample includes 50,000 to 65,000 clones, about 77% of them seen just once. Sequences were obtained from PBMCs. These TCRs come from a woman between 25 and 40 years old in good health and CMV-seronegative.

The chain has TRBV7-2 and TRBJ1-3, with D unclear. Trimming took off 1 base at V and 0 bases at J, with 7 bases between the two ends. The CDR3 length is 15 residues. The germline V gene encodes CDR1 SGHTA and CDR2 FQGNSA. In nucleotides, the CDR3 is TGTGCCAGCAGCTTAGTAACAGCCTCTGGAAACACCATATATTTT. Its protein is CASSLVTASGNTIYF.

The chain is built from TRBV2 and TRBJ2-5, with 12 bases identical to TRBD2. V lost 2 bases to trimming and J lost 4 bases; unmatched junction nucleotides: 11. Germline V gene sequence: CDR1 SNHLY, CDR2 FYNNEI. The CDR3 length is 18 residues. The CDR3 DNA is TGTGCCAGCAGTGAACATAAGTTAGGACTAGCGGGATCAGAGACCCAGTACTTC. Its protein product is CASSEHKLGLAGSETQYF.

The gene calls are TRBV5-1 and TRBJ2-1; the match to TRBD2 covers 10 bases. Germline loops: CDR1 SGHRS, CDR2 YFSETQ. V was clipped by 1 base and J by 6 bases; unmatched bases: 10. This CDR3 comprises 17 residues. The CDR3 DNA follows: TGCGCCAGCAGCTTGAGGGGTCGGGCTAGCGGGAGCAATGAGCAGTTCTTC. Translation gives CASSLRGRASGSNEQFF.

The chain recombines TRBV16 with TRBJ1-1; 7 nucleotides match TRBD1. This CDR3 region has 14 residues. J gave up 0 bases and V 4 bases, and 2 bases lay outside the gene matches. Germline V gene data show CDR1 as KGHSY and CDR2 as FQNENV. The CDR3 bases are TGTGCCAGCAGCCGTGGACAGGTGAACACTGAAGCTTTCTTT. The encoded protein is CASSRGQVNTEAFF.

Remarks on this clone: Relative to the germline gene, one junction end is altered; a read error may explain this. The CDR3: CASTEKTGRPNTGELFF. The CDR3 region has the DNA TGCGCCAGCACTGAGAAAACAGGGCGTCCGAACACCGGGGAGCTGTTTTTT. The rearrangement joins TRBV10-1 to TRBJ2-2; D is perhaps TRBD1 (6 bases). CDR1 is WNHNN and CDR2 is SYGVQD in the germline V gene (reference sequence). The CDR3 is 17 residues long.

This chain links TRBV5-4 with TRBJ2-2; TRBD2 aligns across 7 bases. The CDR3 is 15 amino acids. Trimming cost V 2 bases and J 6 bases; bases outside gene matches: 7. Germline CDR1 SGHNT, CDR2 YYREEE (reference sequence). The CDR3 bases are TGTGCCAGCAGCTTCGTAGGCGGGAGCTCCGGGGAGCTGTTTTTT. This gives the protein CASSFVGGSSGELFF.

This clone has just a few counts. The rearrangement joins TRBV19 to TRBJ2-7; possible D gene TRBD2, 6 bases. Trimming left V 3 bases short and J 5 bases short, with 8 bases between. From germline, CDR1 is LNHDA and CDR2 SQIVND (reference sequence). The CDR3 is made up of 12 amino acids. The CDR3, as DNA: TGTGCCAGTAGTATTGGAGGGGACGAGCAGTACTTC. It is translated as CASSIGGDEQYF.

This rearrangement joins TRBV19 to TRBJ2-2, with TRBD2 matching over 7 bases. The CDR3 spans 13 residues. The germline gives CDR1 LNHDA, CDR2 SQIVND (reference sequence). With 10 bases clipped from V and 2 bases from J, the junction kept 4 bases outside the gene matches. DNA for the CDR3: TGTGCCATGGCGGGGGACAACACCGGGGAGCTGTTTTTT. This translates into CAMAGDNTGELFF.

V gene TRBV2 combines with J gene TRBJ2-5, with D uncertain. The DNA end is more similar to TRBJ2-7, so the J call may be wrong. Germline V gives CDR1 SNHLY, CDR2 FYNNEI. This CDR3 is 12 amino acids long. The CDR3 reads CASSLVFYEQYF. The CDR3 nucleotides are TGTGCCAGCAGCCTGGTTTTTTACGAGCAGTACTTC.

This clone ranks as medium-sized (0.01 to 0.1%). The chain combines TRBV25-1 with TRBJ2-7; 10 nucleotides agree with TRBD1. With 6 bases clipped from V and 1 base from J, the junction kept 6 bases outside the gene matches. Per germline, CDR1 MGHDK and CDR2 SYGVNS. The CDR3 runs 15 residues. CDR3 residues: CASSPGQGSSYEQYF. The DNA of the CDR3 is TGTGCCAGCAGCCCGGGACAGGGGTCGTCCTACGAGCAGTACTTC.

This clone was found once. The CDR3 DNA reads as TGTGCCAGCAGTTTCTACGGGACAGGGGTCGATGGCTACACCTTC. The encoded protein is CASSFYGTGVDGYTF. V and J are TRBV27 and TRBJ1-2; TRBD1 matches 10 bases. CDR3 length equals 15 residues. Unmatched junction bases numbered 7, after V lost 3 bases and J lost 6 bases. Germline V gives CDR1 MNHEY, CDR2 SMNVEV (reference sequence).

This chain links TRBV19 with TRBJ1-6; D possibly corresponds to TRBD1 (5 bases). V lost 3 bases, J lost 8 bases, and 11 bases lay in between. The CDR3 runs to 14 residues. CDR1 and CDR2 from the germline V gene are LNHDA and SQIVND (reference sequence). The chain's CDR3 is CASSITGGDSPLHF. CDR3 sequence (DNA): TGTGCCAGTAGTATTACGGGGGGTGATTCACCCCTCCACTTT.

This clone showed up just once. The chain links TRBV6-1 to TRBJ2-1; D unclear. Germline lookup yields CDR1 MNHNS and CDR2 SASEGT. There are 15 residues in the CDR3. V was shortened by 3 bases and J by 9 bases, with 18 bases between the two germline ends. The CDR3 region is CASSDELRGSGEQFF. CDR3 in DNA: TGTGCCAGCAGTGACGAGTTGAGAGGATCCGGTGAGCAGTTCTTC.

The chain couples TRBV4-1 to TRBJ1-4; tentative D call: TRBD1 (6 bases). From germline, CDR1 is MGHRA and CDR2 YSYEKL. The germline V and J ends were trimmed by 0 bases and 8 bases, with 13 bases remaining between them. CDR3 length: 15 residues. The CDR3 loop reads CASSQEPGVGEKLFF. CDR3 bases: TGCGCCAGCAGCCAAGAGCCAGGGGTTGGGGAAAAACTGTTTTTT.

V is TRBV5-6 and J is TRBJ1-6; unclear D gene. The CDR3 covers 16 residues. With 2 bases removed from V and 5 bases from J, the gap between germline ends came to 14 bases. The germline V gene has CDR1 SGHDT and CDR2 YYEEEE. The DNA of the CDR3 is TGTGCCAGCAGCTTACGGGGTGCCCCAAATAATTCACCCCTCCACTTT. Amino acid sequence: CASSLRGAPNNSPLHF.

The rearrangement joins TRBV5-1 to TRBJ2-5; possible D gene TRBD2, 6 bases. CDR1 and CDR2 (germline): SGHRS, YFSETQ. This CDR3 has 16 residues. The V and J ends lost 0 bases and 1 base respectively, with 13 bases between them. CDR3 residues: CASSLGASASQETQYF. CDR3 nucleotides: TGCGCCAGCAGCTTGGGTGCTAGCGCCTCCCAAGAGACCCAGTACTTC. Supplemented by reference TRBV5-1 and TRBJ2-5, the full variable domain reads KAGVTQTPRYLIKTRGQQVTLSCSPISGHRSVSWYQQTPGQGLQFLFEYFSETQRNKGNFPGRFSGRQFSNSRSEMNVSTLELGDSALYLCASSLGASASQETQYFGPGTRLLVL.

V gene TRBV19 combines with J gene TRBJ1-2; D gene uncertain. The CDR3 loop spans 14 amino acids. Germline V gene data show CDR1 as LNHDA and CDR2 as SQIVND (reference sequence). Trimming shortened V by 4 bases and J by 6 bases, and 15 bases separated the two germline ends. The CDR3 region has the DNA TGTGCCAGTAGTACCACCTTTGACGGGGATGGCTACACCTTC. Translated, it gives CASSTTFDGDGYTF.

This chain links TRBV19 with TRBJ2-3, with 7 bases matching TRBD1. The CDR3 contains 15 residues. The J segment lost 2 bases and the V segment lost 9 bases, leaving 11 bases of the junction unmatched. CDR1 LNHDA and CDR2 SQIVND come from the germline V gene (reference sequence). The CDR3 region is CASAVTDRVTDTQYF. CDR3 in DNA: TGTGCCAGCGCCGTGACTGACAGGGTCACAGATACGCAGTATTTT.

Only a few counts were recorded for this clone. The chain combines TRBV6-1 with TRBJ2-7; 7 nucleotides align to TRBD2. V trimming: 3 bases; J trimming: 2 bases; junction bases outside the gene matches: 4. The CDR3 loop spans 14 amino acids. Germline CDR1 reads MNHNS; CDR2 reads SASEGT. This CDR3 is CASSEQGGPYEQYF. CDR3 nucleotides: TGTGCCAGCAGTGAGCAGGGAGGGCCCTACGAGCAGTACTTC.

The rearrangement links TRBV2 to TRBJ1-1; TRBD1 matches 8 bases. Germline V gives CDR1 SNHLY, CDR2 FYNNEI. V dropped 2 bases and J dropped 4; count of bases not matched to a gene: 3. This CDR3 has 14 amino acids. The CDR3: CASSERTGTTEAFF. The CDR3 coding sequence is TGTGCCAGCAGTGAACGGACAGGGACCACTGAAGCTTTCTTT. Looking up the rest from reference TRBV2 and TRBJ1-1 gives the full variable domain: EPEVTQTPSHQVTQMGQEVILRCVPISNHLYFYWYRQILGQKVEFLVSFYNNEISEKSEIFDDQFSVERPDGSNFTLKIRSTKLEDSAMYFCASSERTGTTEAFFGQGTRLTVV.

The DNA of the CDR3 is TGTGCCAGCAGTTTTAGAGACAGTCAAGAGACCCAGTACTTC. Translating it yields CASSFRDSQETQYF. This chain links TRBV27 with TRBJ2-5; D is perhaps TRBD1 (5 bases). In germline, CDR1 is MNHEY, CDR2 SMNVEV (reference sequence). Trimming removed 3 bases from V and 2 bases from J, with 10 bases in between. The CDR3 is 14 residues long.